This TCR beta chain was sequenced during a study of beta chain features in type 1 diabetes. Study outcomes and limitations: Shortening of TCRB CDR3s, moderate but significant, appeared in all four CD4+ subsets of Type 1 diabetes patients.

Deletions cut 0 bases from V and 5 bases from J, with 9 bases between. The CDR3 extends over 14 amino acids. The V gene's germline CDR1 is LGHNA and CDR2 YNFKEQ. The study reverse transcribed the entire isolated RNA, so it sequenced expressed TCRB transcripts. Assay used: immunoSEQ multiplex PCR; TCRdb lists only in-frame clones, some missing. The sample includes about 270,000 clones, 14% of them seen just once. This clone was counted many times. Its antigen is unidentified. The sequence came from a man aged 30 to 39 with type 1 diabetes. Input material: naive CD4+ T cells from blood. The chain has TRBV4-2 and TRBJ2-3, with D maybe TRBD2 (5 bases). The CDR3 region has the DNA TGTGCCAGCAGCCAAGATTTAGAGGGAGATACGCAGTATTTT. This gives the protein CASSQDLEGDTQYF.